Given below is one TCR beta chain in context. If patients had autoimmune disease history or systemic immunosuppression, they were excluded. The data were obtained in a study of OX40 agonist ivuxolimab in advanced cancers. The CDR3 totals 15 residues. Germline lookup yields CDR1 MGHDK and CDR2 SYGVNS. V shed 8 bases and J 8 bases; nucleotides not matched to a gene: 10. Sequencing used immunoSEQ multiplex PCR; TCRdb keeps in-frame clones, though not all of them. The sample yields more than 65,000 clones, around 83% seen once. Sequencing used CD4+ or CD8+ T cells sorted from blood, obtained in a trial of the OX40 agonist ivuxolimab. This receptor was taken from an adult with an advanced solid tumor such as melanoma, head and neck, liver or kidney cancer. The chain combines TRBV25-1 with TRBJ2-1; 12 bases fit TRBD1. The CDR3 protein is CASALGQGAPDEQFF. DNA for the CDR3: TGTGCCAGCGCACTGGGACAGGGGGCTCCGGATGAGCAGTTCTTC.